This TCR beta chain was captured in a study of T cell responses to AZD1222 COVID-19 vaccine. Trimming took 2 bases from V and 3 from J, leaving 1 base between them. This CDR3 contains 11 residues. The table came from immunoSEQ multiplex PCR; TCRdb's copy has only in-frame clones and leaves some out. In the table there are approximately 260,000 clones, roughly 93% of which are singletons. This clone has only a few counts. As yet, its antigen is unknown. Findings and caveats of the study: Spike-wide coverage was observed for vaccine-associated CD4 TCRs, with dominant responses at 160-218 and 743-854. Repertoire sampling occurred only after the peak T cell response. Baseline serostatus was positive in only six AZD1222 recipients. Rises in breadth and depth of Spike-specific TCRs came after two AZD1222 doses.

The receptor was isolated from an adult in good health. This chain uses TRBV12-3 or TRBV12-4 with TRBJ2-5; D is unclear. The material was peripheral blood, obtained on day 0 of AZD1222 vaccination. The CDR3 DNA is TGTGCCAGCAGTTTAAAAGAGACCCAGTACTTC. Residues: CASSLKETQYF.